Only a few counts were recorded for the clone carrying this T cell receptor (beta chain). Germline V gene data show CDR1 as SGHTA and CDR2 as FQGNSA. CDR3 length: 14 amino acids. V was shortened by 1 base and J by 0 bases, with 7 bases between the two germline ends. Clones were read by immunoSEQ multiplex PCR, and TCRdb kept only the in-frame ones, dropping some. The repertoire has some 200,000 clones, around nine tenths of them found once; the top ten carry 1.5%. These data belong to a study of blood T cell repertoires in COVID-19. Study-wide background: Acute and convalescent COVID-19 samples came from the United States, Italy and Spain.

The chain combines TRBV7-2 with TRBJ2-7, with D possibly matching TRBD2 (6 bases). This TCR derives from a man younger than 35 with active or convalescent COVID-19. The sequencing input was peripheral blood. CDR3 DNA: TGTGCCAGCAGCTTAGGCGGGACCTCCTACGAGCAGTACTTC. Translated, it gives CASSLGGTSYEQYF. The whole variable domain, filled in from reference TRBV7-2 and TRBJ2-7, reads GAGVSQSPSNKVTEKGKDVELRCDPISGHTALYWYRQSLGQGLEFLIYFQGNSAPDKSGLPSDRFSAERTGGSVSTLTIQRTQQEDSAVYLCASSLGGTSYEQYFGPGTRLTVT.